The 5 T cell receptor beta chains listed next were all sequenced from one sample in a study of cytomegalovirus exposure and HLA in healthy donors. A multiplex PCR was run with 60 Vbeta primers and 13 Jbeta primers. Here immunoSEQ multiplex PCR was the method, and the copy in TCRdb shows in-frame clones only, minus some. The table has under 200,000 clones, approximately 67% seen once. Sequencing was performed on PBMCs. Receptors were obtained from a woman aged 18-35 years in good health and CMV-seropositive.

CDR3 in amino acids: CASSVELADTQYF. As DNA, the CDR3 is TGTGCCAGCAGCGTAGAACTAGCAGATACGCAGTATTTT. The rearrangement joins TRBV9 to TRBJ2-3; D is possibly TRBD2 (5 bases). The CDR3 contains 13 residues. V was clipped by 0 bases and J by 4 bases, with 6 bases between them. Germline V lookup: CDR1 SGDLS, CDR2 YYNGEE.

The chain has TRBV6-6 and TRBJ1-3; D may be TRBD1 (6 bases). Germline V gene lookup returns CDR1 MNHNY and CDR2 SVGAGI (reference sequence). Between the trimmed V and J ends, which lost 0 bases and 1 base, there was a span of 10 bases. The CDR3 runs 16 residues. CDR3 DNA: TGTGCCAGCAGTTACTCACAGGGAACGTCTGGAAACACCATATATTTT. It codes for CASSYSQGTSGNTIYF.

The gene calls are TRBV13 and TRBJ2-5, with TRBD2 matching 11 bases. Near its end, the DNA agrees better with TRBJ2-7, so the J call may be wrong. Germline CDR1 PRHDT, CDR2 FYEKMQ (reference sequence). CDR3 length equals 14 residues. This chain's CDR3 is CASSPTSGVYEQYF. CDR3 in DNA: TGTGCCAGCAGCCCGACTAGCGGGGTCTACGAGCAGTACTTC.

This sequence joins TRBV7-9 and TRBJ1-3, with D unclear. V lost 3 bases and J 3 bases, leaving 9 bases between the germline ends. Germline-derived CDR1 and CDR2 are SEHNR and FQNEAQ (reference sequence). The CDR3 consists of 14 residues. This CDR3 is CASSFGGSGNTIYF. The CDR3 DNA sequence: TGTGCCAGCAGCTTCGGAGGAAGTGGAAACACCATATATTTT.

This rearrangement joins TRBV19 to TRBJ1-1, with D possibly being TRBD1 (6 bases). CDR1 is LNHDA, CDR2 SQIVND, per germline (reference sequence). The germline V and J ends were trimmed by 7 bases and 4 bases, with 13 bases remaining between them. This CDR3 has 13 amino acids. This chain's CDR3 is CASKEGGSTEAFF. CDR3 in DNA: TGTGCCAGTAAAGAAGGGGGAAGCACTGAAGCTTTCTTT. Looking up the rest from reference TRBV19 and TRBJ1-1 gives the full variable domain: DGGITQSPKYLFRKEGQNVTLSCEQNLNHDAMYWYRQDPGQGLRLIYYSQIVNDFQKGDIAEGYSVSREKKESFPLTVTSAQKNPTAFYLCASKEGGSTEAFFGQGTRLTVV.